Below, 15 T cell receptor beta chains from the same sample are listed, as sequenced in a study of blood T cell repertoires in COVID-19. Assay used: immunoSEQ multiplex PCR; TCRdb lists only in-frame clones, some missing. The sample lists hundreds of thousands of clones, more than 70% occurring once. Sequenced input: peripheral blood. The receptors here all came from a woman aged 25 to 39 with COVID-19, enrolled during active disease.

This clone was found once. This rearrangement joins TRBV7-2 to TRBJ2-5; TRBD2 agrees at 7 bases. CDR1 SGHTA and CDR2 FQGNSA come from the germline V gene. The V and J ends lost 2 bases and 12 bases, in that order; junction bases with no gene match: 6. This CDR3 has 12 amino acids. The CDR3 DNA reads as TGTGCCAGCAGCTTAATTGGGACTACCGAGTACTTC. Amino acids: CASSLIGTTEYF.

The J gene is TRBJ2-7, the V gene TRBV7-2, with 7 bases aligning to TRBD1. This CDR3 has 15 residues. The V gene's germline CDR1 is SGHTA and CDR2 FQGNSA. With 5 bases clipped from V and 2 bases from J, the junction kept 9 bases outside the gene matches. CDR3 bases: TGTGCCAGCAGCCCAATCGGGACAGCGACCTACGAGCAGTACTTC. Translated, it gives CASSPIGTATYEQYF.

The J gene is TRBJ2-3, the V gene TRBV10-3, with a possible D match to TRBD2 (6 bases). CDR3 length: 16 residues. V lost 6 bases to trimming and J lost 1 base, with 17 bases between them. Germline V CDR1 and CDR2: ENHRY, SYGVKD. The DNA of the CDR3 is TGTGCCATCAGCCCCGGGAGAAGGGGTGGCACAGATACGCAGTATTTT. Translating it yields CAISPGRRGGTDTQYF.

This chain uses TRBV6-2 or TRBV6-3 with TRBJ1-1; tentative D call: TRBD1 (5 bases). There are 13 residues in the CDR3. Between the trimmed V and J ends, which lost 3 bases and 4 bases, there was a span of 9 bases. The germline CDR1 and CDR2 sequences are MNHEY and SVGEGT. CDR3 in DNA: TGTGCCAGCAGTTATTACGGGGGCACTGAAGCTTTCTTT. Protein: CASSYYGGTEAFF.

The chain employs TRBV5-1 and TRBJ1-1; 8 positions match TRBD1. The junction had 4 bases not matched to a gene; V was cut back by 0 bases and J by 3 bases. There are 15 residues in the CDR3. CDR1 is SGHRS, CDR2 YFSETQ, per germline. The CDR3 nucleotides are TGCGCCAGCAGCTTGGCCGGACAGGGCGACACTGAAGCTTTCTTT. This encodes CASSLAGQGDTEAFF.

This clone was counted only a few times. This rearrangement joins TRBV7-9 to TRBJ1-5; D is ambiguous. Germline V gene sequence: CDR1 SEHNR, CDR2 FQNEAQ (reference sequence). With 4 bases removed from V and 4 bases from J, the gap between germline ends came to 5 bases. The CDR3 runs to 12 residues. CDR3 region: CASSSGNQPQHF. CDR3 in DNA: TGTGCCAGCAGCTCCGGGAATCAGCCCCAGCATTTT.

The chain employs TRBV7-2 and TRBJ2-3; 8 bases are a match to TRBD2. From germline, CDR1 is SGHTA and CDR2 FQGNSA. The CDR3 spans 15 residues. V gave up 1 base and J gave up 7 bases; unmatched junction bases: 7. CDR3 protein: CASSLGASGRNTQYF. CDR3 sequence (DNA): TGTGCCAGCAGCTTAGGGGCTAGCGGGCGAAATACGCAGTATTTT. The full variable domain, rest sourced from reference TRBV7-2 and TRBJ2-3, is GAGVSQSPSNKVTEKGKDVELRCDPISGHTALYWYRQSLGQGLEFLIYFQGNSAPDKSGLPSDRFSAERTGGSVSTLTIQRTQQEDSAVYLCASSLGASGRNTQYFGPGTRLTVL.

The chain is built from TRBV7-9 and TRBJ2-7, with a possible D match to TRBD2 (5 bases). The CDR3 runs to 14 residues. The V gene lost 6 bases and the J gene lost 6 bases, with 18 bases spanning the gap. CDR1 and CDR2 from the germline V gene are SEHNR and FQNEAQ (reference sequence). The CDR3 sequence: CASSSGGLEGEQYV. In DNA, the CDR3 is TGTGCCAGCAGTTCCGGCGGGTTAGAGGGCGAGCAGTACGTC.

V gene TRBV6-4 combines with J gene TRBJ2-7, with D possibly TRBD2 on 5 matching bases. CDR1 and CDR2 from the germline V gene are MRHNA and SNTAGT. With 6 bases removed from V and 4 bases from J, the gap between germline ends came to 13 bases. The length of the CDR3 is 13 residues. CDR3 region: CASSVTPGYEQYV. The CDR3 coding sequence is TGTGCCAGCAGCGTCACCCCGGGATACGAGCAGTACGTC.

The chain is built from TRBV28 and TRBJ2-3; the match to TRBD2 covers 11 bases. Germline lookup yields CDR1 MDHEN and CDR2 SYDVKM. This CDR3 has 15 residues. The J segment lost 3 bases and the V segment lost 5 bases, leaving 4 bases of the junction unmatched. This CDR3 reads CASSPTSGETDTQYF. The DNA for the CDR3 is TGTGCCAGCAGTCCGACTAGCGGGGAGACAGATACGCAGTATTTT.

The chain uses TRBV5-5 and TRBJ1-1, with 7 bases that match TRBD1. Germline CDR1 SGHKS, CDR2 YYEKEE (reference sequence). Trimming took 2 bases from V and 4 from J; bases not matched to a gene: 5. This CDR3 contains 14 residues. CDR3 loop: CASSFLTGATEAFF. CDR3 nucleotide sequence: TGTGCCAGCAGCTTCCTCACAGGGGCCACTGAAGCTTTCTTT. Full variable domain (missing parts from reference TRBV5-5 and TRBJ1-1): DAGVTQSPTHLIKTRGQQVTLRCSPISGHKSVSWYQQVLGQGPQFIFQYYEKEERGRGNFPDRFSARQFPNYSSELNVNALLLGDSALYLCASSFLTGATEAFFGQGTRLTVV.

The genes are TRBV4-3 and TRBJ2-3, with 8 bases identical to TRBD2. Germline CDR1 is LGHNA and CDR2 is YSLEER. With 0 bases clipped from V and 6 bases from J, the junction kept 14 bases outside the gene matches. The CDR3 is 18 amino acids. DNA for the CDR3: TGCGCCAGCAGCCAAGAGGCACCCTCGGCGGGAGGATGGGATACGCAGTATTTT. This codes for CASSQEAPSAGGWDTQYF.

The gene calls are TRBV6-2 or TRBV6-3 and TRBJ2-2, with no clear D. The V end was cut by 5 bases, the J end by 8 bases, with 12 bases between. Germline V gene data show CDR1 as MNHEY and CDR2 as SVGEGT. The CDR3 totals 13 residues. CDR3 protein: CASSPLRRGELFF. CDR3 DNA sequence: TGTGCCAGCAGTCCACTAAGAAGGGGGGAGCTGTTTTTT.

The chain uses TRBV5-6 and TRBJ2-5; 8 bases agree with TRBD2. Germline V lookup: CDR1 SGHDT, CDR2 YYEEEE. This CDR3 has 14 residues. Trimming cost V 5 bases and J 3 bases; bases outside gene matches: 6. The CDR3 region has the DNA TGTGCCAGCAGGCCTGCGGGGGGCGAAGAGACCCAGTACTTC. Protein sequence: CASRPAGGEETQYF.

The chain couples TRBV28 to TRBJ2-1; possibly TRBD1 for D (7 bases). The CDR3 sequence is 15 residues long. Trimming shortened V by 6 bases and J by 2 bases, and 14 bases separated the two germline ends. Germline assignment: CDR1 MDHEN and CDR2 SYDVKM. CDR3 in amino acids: CASSRQGGPYNEQFF. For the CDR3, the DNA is TGTGCCAGCAGCCGCCAGGGGGGCCCCTACAATGAGCAGTTCTTC.